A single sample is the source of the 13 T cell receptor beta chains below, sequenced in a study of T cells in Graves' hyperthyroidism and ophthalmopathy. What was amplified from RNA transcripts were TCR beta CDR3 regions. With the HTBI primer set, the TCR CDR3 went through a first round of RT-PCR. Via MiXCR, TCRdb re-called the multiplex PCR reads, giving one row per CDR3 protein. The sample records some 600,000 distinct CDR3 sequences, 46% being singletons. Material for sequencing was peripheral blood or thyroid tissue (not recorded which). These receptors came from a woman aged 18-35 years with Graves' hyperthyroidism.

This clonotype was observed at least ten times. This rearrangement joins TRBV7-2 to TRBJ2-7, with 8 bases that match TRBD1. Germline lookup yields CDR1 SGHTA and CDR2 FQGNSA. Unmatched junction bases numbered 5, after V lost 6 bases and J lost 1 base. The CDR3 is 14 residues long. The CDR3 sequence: CASSLDRVSYEQYF. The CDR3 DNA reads TGTGCCAGCAGTTTGGACAGGGTTTCCTACGAGCAGTACTTC.

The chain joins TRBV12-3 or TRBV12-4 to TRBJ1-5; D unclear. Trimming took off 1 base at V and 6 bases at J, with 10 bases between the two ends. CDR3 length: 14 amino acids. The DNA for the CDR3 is TGTGCCAGCAGTTTAGAGAGGTTAGGTCAGCCCCAGCATTTT. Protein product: CASSLERLGQPQHF.

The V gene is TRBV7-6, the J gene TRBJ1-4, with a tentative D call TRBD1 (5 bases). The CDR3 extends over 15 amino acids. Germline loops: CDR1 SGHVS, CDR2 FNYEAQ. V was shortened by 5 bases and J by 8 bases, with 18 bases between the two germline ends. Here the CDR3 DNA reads TGTGCCAGCAGCGTCCGGGGCGTTTTAAACGAAAAACTGTTTTTT. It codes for CASSVRGVLNEKLFF.

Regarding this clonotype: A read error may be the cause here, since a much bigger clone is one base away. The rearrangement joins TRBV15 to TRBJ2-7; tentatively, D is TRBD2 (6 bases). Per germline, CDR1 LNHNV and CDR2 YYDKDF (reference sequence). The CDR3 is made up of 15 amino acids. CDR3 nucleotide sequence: TGTGCCACCAGCAGAGTTGGGGGAGGCCACTACGGGCAGTACTTC. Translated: CATSRVGGGHYGQYF.

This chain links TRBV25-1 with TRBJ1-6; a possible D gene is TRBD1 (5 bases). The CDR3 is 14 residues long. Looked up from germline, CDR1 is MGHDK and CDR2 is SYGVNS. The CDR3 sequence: CARLPGTGNSPLHF. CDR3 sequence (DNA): TGTGCTAGACTCCCCGGGACGGGAAATTCACCCCTCCACTTT.

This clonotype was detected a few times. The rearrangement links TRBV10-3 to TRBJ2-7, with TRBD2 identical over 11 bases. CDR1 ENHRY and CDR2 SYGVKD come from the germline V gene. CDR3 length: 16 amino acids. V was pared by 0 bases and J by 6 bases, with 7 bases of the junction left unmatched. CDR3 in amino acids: CAISESRLAGIFEQYF. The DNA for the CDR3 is TGTGCCATCAGTGAGTCCCGACTAGCGGGAATCTTCGAGCAGTACTTC.

The CDR3 coding sequence is TGCAGTGCTGATCGGACAGGGCTTAACACTGAAGCTTTCTTT. Encoded protein: CSADRTGLNTEAFF. This rearrangement joins TRBV20-1 to TRBJ1-1; 8 nucleotides agree with TRBD1. After removal of 5 bases from V and 2 bases from J, the junction contained 7 bases not matched to a gene. The CDR3 has 14 residues. The germline gives CDR1 DFQATT, CDR2 SNEGSKA (reference sequence).

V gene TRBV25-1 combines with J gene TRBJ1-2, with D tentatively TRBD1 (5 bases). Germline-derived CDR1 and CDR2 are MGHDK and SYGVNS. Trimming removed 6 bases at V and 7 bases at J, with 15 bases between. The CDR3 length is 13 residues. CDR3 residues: CASRDLGVSGYTF. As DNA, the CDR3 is TGTGCCAGCAGGGACTTGGGGGTCAGTGGCTACACCTTC.

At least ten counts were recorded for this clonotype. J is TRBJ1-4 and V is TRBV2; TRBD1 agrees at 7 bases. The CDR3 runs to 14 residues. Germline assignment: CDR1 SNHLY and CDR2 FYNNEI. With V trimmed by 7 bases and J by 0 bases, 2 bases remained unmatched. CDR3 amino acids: CASTGTATNEKLFF. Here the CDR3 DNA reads TGTGCCAGCACCGGGACAGCAACTAATGAAAAACTGTTTTTT. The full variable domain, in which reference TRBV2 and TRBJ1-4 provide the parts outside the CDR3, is EPEVTQTPSHQVTQMGQEVILRCVPISNHLYFYWYRQILGQKVEFLVSFYNNEISEKSEIFDDQFSVERPDGSNFTLKIRSTKLEDSAMYFCASTGTATNEKLFFGSGTQLSVL.

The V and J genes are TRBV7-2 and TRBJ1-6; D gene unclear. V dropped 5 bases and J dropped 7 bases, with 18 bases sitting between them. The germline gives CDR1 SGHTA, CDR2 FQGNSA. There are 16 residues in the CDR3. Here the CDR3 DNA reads TGTGCCAGCAGCCAAGATATCGGGGTTACGAATTCACCCCTCCACTTT. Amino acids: CASSQDIGVTNSPLHF.

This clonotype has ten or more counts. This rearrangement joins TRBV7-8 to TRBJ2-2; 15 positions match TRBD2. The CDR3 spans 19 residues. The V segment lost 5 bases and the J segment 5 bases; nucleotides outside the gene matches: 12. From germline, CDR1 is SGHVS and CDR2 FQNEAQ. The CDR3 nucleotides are TGTGCCAGCAGCCCAGGACTAGCGGGAGGGCCAGGATGGACCGGGGAGCTGTTTTTT. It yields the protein CASSPGLAGGPGWTGELFF.

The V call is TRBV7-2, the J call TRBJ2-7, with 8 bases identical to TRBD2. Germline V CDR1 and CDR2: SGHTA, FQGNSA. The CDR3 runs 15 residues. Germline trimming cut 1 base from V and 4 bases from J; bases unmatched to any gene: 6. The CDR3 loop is CASSLVPSGLYEQYF. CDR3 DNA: TGTGCCAGCAGCTTAGTCCCTAGCGGGCTTTACGAGCAGTACTTC.

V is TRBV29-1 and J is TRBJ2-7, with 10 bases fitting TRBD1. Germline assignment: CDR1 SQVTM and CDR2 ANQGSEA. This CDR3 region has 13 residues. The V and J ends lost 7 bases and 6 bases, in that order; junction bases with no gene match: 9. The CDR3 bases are TGCAGCGCAGCCGGGACAGGGGTTGCCGAGCAGTACTTC. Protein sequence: CSAAGTGVAEQYF.